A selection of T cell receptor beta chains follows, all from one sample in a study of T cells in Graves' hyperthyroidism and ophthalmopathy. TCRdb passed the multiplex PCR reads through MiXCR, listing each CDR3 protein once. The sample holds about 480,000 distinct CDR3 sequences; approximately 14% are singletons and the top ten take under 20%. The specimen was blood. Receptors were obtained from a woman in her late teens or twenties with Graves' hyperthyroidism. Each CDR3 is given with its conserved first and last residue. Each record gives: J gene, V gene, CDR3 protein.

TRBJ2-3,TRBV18,CASSPPSKDTQYF
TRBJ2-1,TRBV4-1,CASSQDQARQQFF
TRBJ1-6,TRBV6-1,CASSERGAIGDSPLHF
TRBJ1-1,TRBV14,CASSQREGTNTEAFF
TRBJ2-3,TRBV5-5,CASSLRGDTQYF
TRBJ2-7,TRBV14,CASSQVGRGRYEQYF
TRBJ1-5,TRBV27,CASSFGGASQPQHF
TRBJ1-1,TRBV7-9,CASSLAGGRAEAFF
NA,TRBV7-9,CASSPGQGFSYEQFF
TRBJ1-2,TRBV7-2,CASSLGEGGYTF
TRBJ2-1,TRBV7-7,CASSLEGSSSYNEQFF
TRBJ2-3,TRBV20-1,CSAGTSGRGPDTQYF
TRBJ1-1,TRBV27,CAAGRTEAFF
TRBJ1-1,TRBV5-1,CASSLEGMNTEAFF
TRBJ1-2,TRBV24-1,CATSDSDGYTF
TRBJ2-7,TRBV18,CASSTTAGGSYEQYF
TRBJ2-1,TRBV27,CASSPGGSGRAREQFF